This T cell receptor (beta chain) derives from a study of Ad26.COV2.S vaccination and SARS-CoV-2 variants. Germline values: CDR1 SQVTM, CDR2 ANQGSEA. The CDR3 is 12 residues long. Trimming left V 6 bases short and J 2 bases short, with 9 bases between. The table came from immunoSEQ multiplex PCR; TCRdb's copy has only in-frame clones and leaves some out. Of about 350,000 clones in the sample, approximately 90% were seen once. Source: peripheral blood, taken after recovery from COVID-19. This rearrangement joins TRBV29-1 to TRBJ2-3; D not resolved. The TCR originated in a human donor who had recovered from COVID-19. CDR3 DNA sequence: TGCAGCGTCGATCCAAACACAGATACGCAGTATTTT. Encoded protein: CSVDPNTDTQYF.